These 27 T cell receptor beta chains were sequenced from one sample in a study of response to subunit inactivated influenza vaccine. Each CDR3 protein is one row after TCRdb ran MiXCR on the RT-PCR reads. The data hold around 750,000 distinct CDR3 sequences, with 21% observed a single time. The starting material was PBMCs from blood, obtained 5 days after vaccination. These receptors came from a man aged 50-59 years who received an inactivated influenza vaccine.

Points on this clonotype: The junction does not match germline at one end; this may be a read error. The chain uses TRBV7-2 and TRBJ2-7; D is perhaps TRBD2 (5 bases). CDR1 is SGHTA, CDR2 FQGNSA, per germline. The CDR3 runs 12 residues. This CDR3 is CASSVGPGGQCF. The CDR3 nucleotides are TGTGCCAGCAGCGTTGGACCCGGCGGGCAGTGCTTC.

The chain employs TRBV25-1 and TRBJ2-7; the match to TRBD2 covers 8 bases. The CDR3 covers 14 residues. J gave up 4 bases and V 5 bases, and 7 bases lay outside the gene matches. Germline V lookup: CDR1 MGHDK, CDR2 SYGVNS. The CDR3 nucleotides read TGTGCCAGCAGTAAGACCGGGGGGGGATACGAGCAGTACTTC. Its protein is CASSKTGGGYEQYF.

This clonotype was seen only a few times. The CDR3: CSAQDSYGYTF. The CDR3 DNA follows: TGCAGCGCACAGGACAGCTATGGCTACACCTTC. The J gene is TRBJ1-2, the V gene TRBV29-1; D is possibly TRBD1 (6 bases). This CDR3 has 11 amino acids. CDR1 is SQVTM, CDR2 ANQGSEA, per germline. V lost 7 bases, J lost 4 bases, and 10 bases lay in between. Full variable domain (remainder filled in from reference TRBV29-1 and TRBJ1-2): SAVISQKPSRDICQRGTSLTIQCQVDSQVTMMFWYRQQPGQSLTLIATANQGSEATYESGFVIDKFPISRPNLTFSTLTVSNMSPEDSSIYLCSAQDSYGYTFGSGTRLTVV.

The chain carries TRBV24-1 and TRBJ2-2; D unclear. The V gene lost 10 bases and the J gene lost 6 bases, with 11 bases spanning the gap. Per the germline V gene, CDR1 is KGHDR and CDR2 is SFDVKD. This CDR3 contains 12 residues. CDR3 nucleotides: TGTGCCACAGTTGGCGATTCCGGGGAGCTGTTTTTT. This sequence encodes CATVGDSGELFF.

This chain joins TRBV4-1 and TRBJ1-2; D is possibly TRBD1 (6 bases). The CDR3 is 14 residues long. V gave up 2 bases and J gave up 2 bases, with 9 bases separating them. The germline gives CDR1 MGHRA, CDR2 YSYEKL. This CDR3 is CASSQPGTNYGYTF. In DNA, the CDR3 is TGCGCCAGCAGCCAACCAGGGACAAACTATGGCTACACCTTC.

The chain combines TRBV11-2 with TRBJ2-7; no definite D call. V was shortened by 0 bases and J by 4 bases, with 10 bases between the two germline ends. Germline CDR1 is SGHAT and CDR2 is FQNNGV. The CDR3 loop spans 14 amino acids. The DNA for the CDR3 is TGTGCCAGCAGCTTAGATCCACTGGGTTACGAGCAGTACTTC. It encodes CASSLDPLGYEQYF.

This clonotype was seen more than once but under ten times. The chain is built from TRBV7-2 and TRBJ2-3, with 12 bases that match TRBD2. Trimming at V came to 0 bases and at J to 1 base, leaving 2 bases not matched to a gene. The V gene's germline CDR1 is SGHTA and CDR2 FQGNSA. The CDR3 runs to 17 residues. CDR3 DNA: TGTGCCAGCAGCTTAGCCCCTAGCGGGGGGGGCACAGATACGCAGTATTTT. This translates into CASSLAPSGGGTDTQYF.

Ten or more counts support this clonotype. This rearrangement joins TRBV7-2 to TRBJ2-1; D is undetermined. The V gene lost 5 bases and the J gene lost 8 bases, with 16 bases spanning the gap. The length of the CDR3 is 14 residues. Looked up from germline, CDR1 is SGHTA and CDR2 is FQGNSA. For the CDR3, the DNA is TGTGCCAGCAGCCTACGGGCGCACAGCGATGAGCAGTTCTTC. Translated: CASSLRAHSDEQFF. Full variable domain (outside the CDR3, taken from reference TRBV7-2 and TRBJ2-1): GAGVSQSPSNKVTEKGKDVELRCDPISGHTALYWYRQSLGQGLEFLIYFQGNSAPDKSGLPSDRFSAERTGGSVSTLTIQRTQQEDSAVYLCASSLRAHSDEQFFGPGTRLTVL.

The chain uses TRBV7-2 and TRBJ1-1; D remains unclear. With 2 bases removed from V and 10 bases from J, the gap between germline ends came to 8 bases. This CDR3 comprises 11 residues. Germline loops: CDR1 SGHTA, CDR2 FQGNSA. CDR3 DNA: TGTGCCAGCAGCTTAAGCAGTAGAGCTTTCTTT. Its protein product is CASSLSSRAFF.

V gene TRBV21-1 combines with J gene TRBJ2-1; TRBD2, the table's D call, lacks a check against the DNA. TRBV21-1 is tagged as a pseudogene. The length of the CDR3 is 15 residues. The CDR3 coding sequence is TGTGCCAGCAGCGACACTAGCGGGGGGGGCGGTGAGCAGTTCTTC. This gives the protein CASSDTSGGGGEQFF.

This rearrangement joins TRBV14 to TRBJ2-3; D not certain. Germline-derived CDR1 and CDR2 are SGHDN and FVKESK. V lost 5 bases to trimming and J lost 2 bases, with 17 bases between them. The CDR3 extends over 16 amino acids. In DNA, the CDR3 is TGTGCCAGCAGCTCCCAGGCTACGATCAACACAGATACGCAGTATTTT. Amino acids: CASSSQATINTDTQYF.

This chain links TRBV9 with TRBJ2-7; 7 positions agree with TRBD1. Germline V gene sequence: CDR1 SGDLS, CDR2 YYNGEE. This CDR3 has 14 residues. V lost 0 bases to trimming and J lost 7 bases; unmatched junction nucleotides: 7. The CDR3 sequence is CASSVDSGGREQYF. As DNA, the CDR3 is TGTGCCAGCAGCGTAGACTCAGGGGGTCGGGAGCAGTACTTC.

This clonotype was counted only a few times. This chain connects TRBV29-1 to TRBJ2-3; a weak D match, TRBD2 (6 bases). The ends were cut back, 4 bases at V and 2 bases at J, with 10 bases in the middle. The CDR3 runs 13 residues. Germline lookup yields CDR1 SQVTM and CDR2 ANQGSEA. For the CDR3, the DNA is TGCAGCGTTGTCGCGGGGAACACAGATACGCAGTATTTT. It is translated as CSVVAGNTDTQYF.

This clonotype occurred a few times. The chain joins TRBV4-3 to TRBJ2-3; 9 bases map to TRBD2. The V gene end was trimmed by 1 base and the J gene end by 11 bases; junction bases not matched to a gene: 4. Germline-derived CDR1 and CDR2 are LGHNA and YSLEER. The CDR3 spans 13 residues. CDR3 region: CASSQARLAEQYF. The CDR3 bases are TGCGCCAGCAGCCAAGCCCGACTAGCGGAGCAGTATTTT.

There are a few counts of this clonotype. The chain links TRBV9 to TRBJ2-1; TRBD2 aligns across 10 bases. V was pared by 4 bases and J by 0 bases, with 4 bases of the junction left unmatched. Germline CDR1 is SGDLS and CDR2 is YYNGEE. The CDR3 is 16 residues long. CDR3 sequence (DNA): TGTGCCAGCAGCATATCTAGCGGGAGCTCCTACAATGAGCAGTTCTTC. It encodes CASSISSGSSYNEQFF.

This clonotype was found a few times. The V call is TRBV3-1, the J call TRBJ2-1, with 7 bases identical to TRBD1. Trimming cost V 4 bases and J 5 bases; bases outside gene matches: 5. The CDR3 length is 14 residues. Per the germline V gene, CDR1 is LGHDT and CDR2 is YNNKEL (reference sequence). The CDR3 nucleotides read TGTGCCAGCAGCCGCAGGGGGACGAACAATGAGCAGTTCTTC. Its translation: CASSRRGTNNEQFF.

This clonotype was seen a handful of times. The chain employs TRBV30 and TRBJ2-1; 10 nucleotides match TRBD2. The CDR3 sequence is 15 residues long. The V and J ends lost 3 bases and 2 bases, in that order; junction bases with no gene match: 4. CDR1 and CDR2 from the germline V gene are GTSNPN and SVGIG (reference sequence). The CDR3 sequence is CAWSAGLAAYNEQFF. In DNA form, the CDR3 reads TGTGCCTGGAGCGCTGGACTAGCGGCCTACAATGAGCAGTTCTTC.

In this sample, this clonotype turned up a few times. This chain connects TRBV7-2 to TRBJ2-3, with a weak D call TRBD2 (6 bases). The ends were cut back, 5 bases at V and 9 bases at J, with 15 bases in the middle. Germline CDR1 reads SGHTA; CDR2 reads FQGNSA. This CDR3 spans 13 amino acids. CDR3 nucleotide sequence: TGTGCCAGCAGCCCCCGGGAGCTGGGGACGCAGTATTTT. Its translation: CASSPRELGTQYF. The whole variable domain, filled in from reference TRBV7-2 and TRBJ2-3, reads GAGVSQSPSNKVTEKGKDVELRCDPISGHTALYWYRQSLGQGLEFLIYFQGNSAPDKSGLPSDRFSAERTGGSVSTLTIQRTQQEDSAVYLCASSPRELGTQYFGPGTRLTVL.

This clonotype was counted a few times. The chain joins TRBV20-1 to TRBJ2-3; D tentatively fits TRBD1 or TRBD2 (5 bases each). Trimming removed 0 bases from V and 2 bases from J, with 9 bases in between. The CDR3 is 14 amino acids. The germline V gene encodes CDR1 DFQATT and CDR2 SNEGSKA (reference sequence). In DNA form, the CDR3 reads TGCAGTGCTAGAGATACGGGGCCCACAGATACGCAGTATTTT. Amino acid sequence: CSARDTGPTDTQYF.

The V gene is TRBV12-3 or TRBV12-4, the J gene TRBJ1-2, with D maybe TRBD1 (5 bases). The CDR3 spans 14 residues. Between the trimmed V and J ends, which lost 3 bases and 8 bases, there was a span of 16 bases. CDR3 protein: CASSFQGREGGYTF. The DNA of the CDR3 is TGTGCCAGCAGTTTTCAGGGCCGCGAGGGAGGCTACACCTTC.

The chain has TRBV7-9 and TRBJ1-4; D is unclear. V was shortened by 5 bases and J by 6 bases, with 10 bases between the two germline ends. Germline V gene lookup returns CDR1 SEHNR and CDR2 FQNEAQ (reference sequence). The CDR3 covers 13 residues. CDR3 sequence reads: CASSRKADEKLFF. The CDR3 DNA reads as TGTGCCAGCAGCCGTAAGGCGGATGAAAAACTGTTTTTT.

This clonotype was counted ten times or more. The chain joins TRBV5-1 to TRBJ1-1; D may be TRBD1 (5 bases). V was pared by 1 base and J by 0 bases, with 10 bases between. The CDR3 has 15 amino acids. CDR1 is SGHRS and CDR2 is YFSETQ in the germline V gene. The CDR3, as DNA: TGCGCCAGCAGCTTGTTGGGGGGACTGAACACTGAAGCTTTCTTT. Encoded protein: CASSLLGGLNTEAFF.

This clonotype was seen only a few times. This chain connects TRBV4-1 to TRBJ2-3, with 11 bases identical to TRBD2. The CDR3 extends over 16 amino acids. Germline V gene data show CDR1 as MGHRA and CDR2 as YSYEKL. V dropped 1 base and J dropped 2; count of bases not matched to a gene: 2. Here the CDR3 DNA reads TGCGCCAGCAGCCAAGTTAGCGGGGGGGCCACAGATACGCAGTATTTT. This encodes CASSQVSGGATDTQYF.

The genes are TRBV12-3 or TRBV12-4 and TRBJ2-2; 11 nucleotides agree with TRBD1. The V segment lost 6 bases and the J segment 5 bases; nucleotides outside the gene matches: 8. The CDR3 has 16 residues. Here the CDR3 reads CASSDRDRGITGELFF. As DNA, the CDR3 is TGTGCCAGCAGCGACCGGGACAGGGGGATAACCGGGGAGCTGTTTTTT.

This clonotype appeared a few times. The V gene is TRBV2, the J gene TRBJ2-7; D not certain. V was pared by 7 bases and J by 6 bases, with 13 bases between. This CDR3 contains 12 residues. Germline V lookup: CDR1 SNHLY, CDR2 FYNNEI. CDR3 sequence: CASMPPSVEQYF. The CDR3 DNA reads TGTGCCAGCATGCCCCCTTCGGTCGAGCAGTACTTC.

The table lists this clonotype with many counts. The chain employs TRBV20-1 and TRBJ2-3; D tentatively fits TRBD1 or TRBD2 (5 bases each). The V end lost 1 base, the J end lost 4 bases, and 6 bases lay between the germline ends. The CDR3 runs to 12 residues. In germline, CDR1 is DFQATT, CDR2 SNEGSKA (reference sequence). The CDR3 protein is CSARVGADTQYF. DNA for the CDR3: TGCAGTGCTAGAGTGGGGGCAGATACGCAGTATTTT.

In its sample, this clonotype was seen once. Here the CDR3 reads CASSQGLALLADTQYF. For the CDR3, the DNA is TGTGCCAGCAGTCAAGGACTAGCCCTACTGGCAGATACGCAGTATTTT. The chain couples TRBV6-2 or TRBV6-3 to TRBJ2-3; 8 positions agree with TRBD2. V was pared by 5 bases and J by 4 bases, with 11 bases of the junction left unmatched. CDR3 size: 16 residues. The V gene's germline CDR1 is MNHEY and CDR2 SVGEGT.